These 4 T cell receptor beta chains originate from one sample sequenced in a study of identical twins. Via MiXCR, TCRdb re-called the 5' RACE reads, giving one row per CDR3 protein. The profile shows 200,000 or so distinct CDR3 sequences, roughly 15% of them singletons. These records were also assigned to another study, of T cells expressing NK-cell markers.

Sequencing was performed on CD8+ T cells sorted from blood. The receptors stem from a young woman in good health.

The V and J genes are TRBV27 and TRBJ2-6, with 9 nucleotides matching TRBD2. CDR3 length: 17 residues. After removal of 5 bases from V and 0 bases from J, the junction contained 5 bases not matched to a gene. Germline lookup yields CDR1 MNHEY and CDR2 SMNVEV (reference sequence). The CDR3 DNA sequence: TGTGCCAGCAGTCTCTTAGCGGGGGACTCTGGGGCCAACGTCCTGACTTTC. Residues: CASSLLAGDSGANVLTF.

The V gene is TRBV6-2 or TRBV6-3, the J gene TRBJ1-5, with 7 positions matching TRBD1. V gave up 5 bases and J gave up 9 bases; unmatched junction bases: 7. The CDR3 extends over 13 amino acids. Germline loops: CDR1 MNHEY, CDR2 SVGEGT. The CDR3 region has the DNA TGTGCCAGCAGTACGACAGGGCTACGGCCCCAGCATTTT. Amino acids: CASSTTGLRPQHF.

In this sample, this clonotype turned up a few times. The chain recombines TRBV6-1 with TRBJ2-1, with 14 bases that match TRBD2. The CDR3 spans 15 residues. The germline gives CDR1 MNHNS, CDR2 SASEGT. V shed 5 bases, J shed 8 bases, and the junction held 5 bases outside the gene matches. CDR3 residues: CASSLTSGGVDEQFF. In DNA, the CDR3 is TGTGCCAGCAGTCTGACTAGCGGGGGGGTGGATGAGCAGTTCTTC.

The rearrangement links TRBV29-1 to TRBJ1-2; possibly TRBD1 for D (5 bases). V was clipped by 4 bases and J by 4 bases, with 10 bases between them. This CDR3 comprises 12 residues. Germline V CDR1 and CDR2: SQVTM, ANQGSEA. The CDR3 spells CSVAGTVYGYTF. In DNA, the CDR3 is TGCAGCGTTGCCGGGACCGTCTATGGCTACACCTTC.